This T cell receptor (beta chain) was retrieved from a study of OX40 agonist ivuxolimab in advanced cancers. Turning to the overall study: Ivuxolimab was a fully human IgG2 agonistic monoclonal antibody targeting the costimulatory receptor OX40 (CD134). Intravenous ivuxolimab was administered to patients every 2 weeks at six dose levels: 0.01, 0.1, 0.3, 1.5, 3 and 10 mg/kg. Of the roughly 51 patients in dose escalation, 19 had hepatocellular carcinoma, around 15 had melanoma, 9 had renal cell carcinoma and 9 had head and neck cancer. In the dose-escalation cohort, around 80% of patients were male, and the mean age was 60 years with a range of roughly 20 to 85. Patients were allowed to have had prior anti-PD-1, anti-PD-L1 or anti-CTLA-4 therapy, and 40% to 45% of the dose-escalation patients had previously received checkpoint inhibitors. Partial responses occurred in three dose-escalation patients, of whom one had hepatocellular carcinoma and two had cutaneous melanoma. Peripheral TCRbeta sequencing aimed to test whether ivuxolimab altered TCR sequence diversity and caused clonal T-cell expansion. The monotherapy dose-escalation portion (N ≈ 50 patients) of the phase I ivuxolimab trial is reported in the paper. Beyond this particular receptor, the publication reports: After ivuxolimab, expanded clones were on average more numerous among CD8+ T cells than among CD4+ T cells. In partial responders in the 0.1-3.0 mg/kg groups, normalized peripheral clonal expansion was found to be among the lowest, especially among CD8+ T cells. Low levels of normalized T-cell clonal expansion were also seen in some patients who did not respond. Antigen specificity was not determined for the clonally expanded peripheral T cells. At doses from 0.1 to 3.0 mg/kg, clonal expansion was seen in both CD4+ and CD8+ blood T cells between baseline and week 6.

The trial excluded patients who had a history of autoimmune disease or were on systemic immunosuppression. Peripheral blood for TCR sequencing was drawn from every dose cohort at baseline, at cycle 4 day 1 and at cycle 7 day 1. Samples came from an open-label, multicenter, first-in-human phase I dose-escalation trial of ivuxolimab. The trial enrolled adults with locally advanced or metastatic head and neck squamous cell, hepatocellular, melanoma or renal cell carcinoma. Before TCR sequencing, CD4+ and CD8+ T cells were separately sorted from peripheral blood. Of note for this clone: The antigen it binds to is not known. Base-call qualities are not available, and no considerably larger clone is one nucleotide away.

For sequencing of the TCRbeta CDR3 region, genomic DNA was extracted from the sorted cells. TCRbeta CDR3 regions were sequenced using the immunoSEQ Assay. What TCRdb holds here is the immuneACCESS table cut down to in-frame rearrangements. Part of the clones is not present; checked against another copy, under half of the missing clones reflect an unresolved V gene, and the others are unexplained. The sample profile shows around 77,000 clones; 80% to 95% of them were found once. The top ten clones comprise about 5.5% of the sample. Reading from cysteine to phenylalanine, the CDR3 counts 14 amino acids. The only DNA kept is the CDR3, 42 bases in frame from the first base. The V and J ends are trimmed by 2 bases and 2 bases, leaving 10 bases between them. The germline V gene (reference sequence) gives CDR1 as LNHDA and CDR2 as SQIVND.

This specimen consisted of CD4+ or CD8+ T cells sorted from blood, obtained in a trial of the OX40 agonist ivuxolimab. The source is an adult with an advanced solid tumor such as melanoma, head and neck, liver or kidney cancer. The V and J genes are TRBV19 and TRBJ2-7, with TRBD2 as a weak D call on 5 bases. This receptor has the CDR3 CASSISTGTYEQYF. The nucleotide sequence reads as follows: TGTGCCAGTAGTATATCGACCGGGACCTACGAGCAGTACTTC.